This passage covers 5 T cell receptor beta chains from one sample sequenced in a study of OX40 agonist ivuxolimab in advanced cancers. The repertoire was sequenced with immunoSEQ multiplex PCR; TCRdb's copy has only in-frame clones and lacks some. This repertoire shows tens of thousands of clones, approximately 82% found once; its top ten account for more than 25%. The input for sequencing was CD4+ or CD8+ T cells sorted from blood, taken in a trial of the OX40 agonist ivuxolimab. The receptors here all came from an adult with an advanced solid tumor such as melanoma, head and neck, liver or kidney cancer.

The chain links TRBV6-4 to TRBJ2-3; perhaps TRBD1 as D (7 bases). CDR3 length: 14 amino acids. Germline CDR1 is MRHNA and CDR2 is SNTAGT. V lost 3 bases and J lost 4, with 11 bases in between. The CDR3 sequence: CASSDGGGADTQYF. In DNA, the CDR3 is TGTGCCAGCAGTGATGGAGGGGGCGCAGATACGCAGTATTTT.

The chain joins TRBV4-1 to TRBJ2-3, with TRBD2 matching over 12 bases. The V and J ends lost 3 bases and 3 bases, in that order; junction bases with no gene match: 7. Germline values: CDR1 MGHRA, CDR2 YSYEKL. The CDR3 is 17 residues long. The CDR3 loop reads CASSHDRLAGDTDTQYF. DNA of the CDR3: TGCGCCAGCAGCCATGACCGACTAGCGGGGGATACAGATACGCAGTATTTT.

The chain uses TRBV28 and TRBJ1-2; D unclear. CDR3 size: 10 residues. Germline lookup yields CDR1 MDHEN and CDR2 SYDVKM. With 5 bases removed from V and 4 bases from J, the gap between germline ends came to 2 bases. The CDR3 loop reads CASSLYGYTF. Here the CDR3 DNA reads TGTGCCAGCAGTCTCTATGGCTACACCTTC.

The V call is TRBV19, the J call TRBJ1-2, with D maybe TRBD1 (6 bases). V lost 3 bases and J lost 4, with 9 bases in between. Germline V gene lookup returns CDR1 LNHDA and CDR2 SQIVND (reference sequence). The CDR3 spans 13 residues. This CDR3 reads CASSIQGSYGYTF. The CDR3 DNA is TGTGCCAGTAGTATCCAGGGGTCCTATGGCTACACCTTC.

Relative to its sample, this clone is medium-sized. This rearrangement joins TRBV7-9 to TRBJ2-2, with D perhaps assigned TRBD1 or TRBD2 (5 bases each). CDR1 and CDR2 from the germline V gene are SEHNR and FQNEAQ (reference sequence). CDR3 length equals 16 residues. V shed 1 base and J shed 5 bases, with 14 bases lying between them. The CDR3 DNA reads as TGTGCCAGCAGCTTAGGAGGGGCAGGGATGACCGGGGAGCTGTTTTTT. Translation gives CASSLGGAGMTGELFF. The full variable domain, its missing parts supplied by reference TRBV7-9 and TRBJ2-2, is DTGVSQNPRHKITKRGQNVTFRCDPISEHNRLYWYRQTLGQGPEFLTYFQNEAQLEKSRLLSDRFSAERPKGSFSTLEIQRTEQGDSAMYLCASSLGGAGMTGELFFGEGSRLTVL.